This T cell receptor (beta chain) was documented in a study of cytomegalovirus exposure and HLA in healthy donors. PCR involved 60 Vbeta and 13 Jbeta primers. Generated by immunoSEQ multiplex PCR, the TCRdb table keeps only in-frame clones and is missing some. The sample holds 120,000 or so clones, 78% seen once. Germline V gene sequence: CDR1 MNHEY, CDR2 SVGAGI. Trimming took 6 bases from V and 2 from J; bases not matched to a gene: 7. The CDR3 consists of 14 residues. This sequence was found in a woman in her twenties or thirties in good health and CMV-seronegative. This sequence joins TRBV6-5 and TRBJ2-7; 7 bases line up with TRBD1. The material sequenced was PBMCs. In DNA, the CDR3 is TGTGCCAGCAGAATGACAGGGCGTACCTACGAGCAGTACTTC. It specifies CASRMTGRTYEQYF.